These T cell receptor beta chains were read from a single sample in a study of CD8+ T cells in alopecia areata. This table comes from immunoSEQ multiplex PCR, and its TCRdb copy is limited to in-frame clones, with some not included. The table lists roughly 150,000 clones, 55% to 65% of them singletons. Source material: CD4+ T cells sorted from blood. These receptors originate from a human donor in good health. CDR3s include the opening cysteine and the closing phenylalanine or tryptophan. D genes are given only for firm matches. Where a row states a size, it is once, few, many or the class of an expanded clone; other rows omit it.

NA,TRBV5-4,few,TRBJ2-5,TGTGCCAGCGGATCGGACGATCAAGAGACCCAGTACTTC,CASGSDDQETQYF
NA,TRBV30,NA,TRBJ1-1,TGTGCCTGGATGGGGGACACTGAAGCTTTCTTT,CAWMGDTEAFF
TRBD2,TRBV28,NA,TRBJ2-1,TGTGCCAGCAGTTTGTTACTAGCGGGAGGGTTTTTCAACAATGAGCAGTTCTTC,CASSLLLAGGFFNNEQFF
NA,TRBV11-2,NA,TRBJ2-3,TGTGCCAGCAGCTTAGGCAGGCATACGCAGTATTTT,CASSLGRHTQYF
TRBD1,TRBV29-1,NA,TRBJ1-1,TGCAGCGTTGAAGATAGACAGGGGAAGGGTGAAGCTTTCTTT,CSVEDRQGKGEAFF
TRBD1,TRBV10-3,NA,TRBJ2-5,TGTGCCATCAGCAACAGGGGGTGGGAGACCCAGTACTTC,CAISNRGWETQYF
TRBD2,TRBV5-6,NA,TRBJ2-1,TGTGCCAGCAGCTTTGGGGGAGGGCCCCGTGAGCAGTTCTTC,CASSFGGGPREQFF
NA,TRBV19,NA,TRBJ2-1,TGTGCCAGTAGTATAGAAGGGGGGTCCTACAATGAGCAGTTCTTC,CASSIEGGSYNEQFF
TRBD2,TRBV30,few,TRBJ2-2,TGTGCCTGGAAACGGGAGGGCCGAAGCGGGGAGCTGTTTTTT,CAWKREGRSGELFF
TRBD1,TRBV5-1,NA,TRBJ1-4,TGCGCCAGCAGCCACCCGACAGGGCCGGAAAAACTGTTTTTT,CASSHPTGPEKLFF
NA,TRBV30,NA,TRBJ2-5,TGTGCCTGGAGCGGGGGACAGCAAGAGACCCAGTACTTC,CAWSGGQQETQYF
NA,TRBV28,NA,TRBJ2-4,TGTGCCAGCAGTTCTAGGGTTCTGGCCAAAAACATTCAGTACTTC,CASSSRVLAKNIQYF
NA,TRBV11-2,NA,TRBJ2-7,TGTGCCAGCAGCTTAGGGCAGTCCTACGAGCAGTACTTC,CASSLGQSYEQYF
TRBD1,TRBV19,NA,TRBJ1-1,TGTGCCAGTAGTATGTCAGGGGGTATGAACACTGAAGCTTTCTTT,CASSMSGGMNTEAFF
NA,TRBV7-9,NA,TRBJ1-2,TGTGCCAGCAGCTCCGACGGGACTAACTATGGCTACACCTTC,CASSSDGTNYGYTF
TRBD1,TRBV7-2,once,TRBJ2-1,TGTGCCAGCAGCTTTGACAGGGGGAGGAATGAGCAGTTCTTC,CASSFDRGRNEQFF
TRBD2,TRBV4-2,NA,TRBJ2-1,TGTGCCAGCAGCCAAGCCCGGGGACTAGGGGGGAATGAGCAGTTCTTC,CASSQARGLGGNEQFF
NA,TRBV29-1,NA,TRBJ1-1,TGCAGCGTTGATTGGGAGGTCGCTATGAACACTGAAGCTTTCTTT,CSVDWEVAMNTEAFF
NA,TRBV11-1,many,TRBJ2-7,TGTGCCAGCAGCTTTTTGTGGGGCTACGAGCAGTACTTC,CASSFLWGYEQYF
NA,TRBV15,NA,TRBJ1-2,TGTGCCACCAGCAGGGCTGACTATGGCTACACCTTC,CATSRADYGYTF
NA,TRBV23-1,NA,TRBJ2-1,TGCGCCAGCAGTCATGATACGGCAGGACCCAGGGGCCCCTACAATGAGCAGTTCTTC,CASSHDTAGPRGPYNEQFF
NA,TRBV7-9,NA,TRBJ2-7,TGTGCCAGCAGCTTAGTGGGGGGCTACGAGCAGTACTTC,CASSLVGGYEQYF
NA,TRBV7-9,NA,TRBJ1-5,TGTGCCAGCAGCCAAGGCGCGGGGGGACAGCCCCAGCATTTT,CASSQGAGGQPQHF
NA,TRBV12-5,NA,TRBJ2-4,TGTGCTAGTGGTTTGCCCCCCCCAACAGGGCTAGCCAAAAACATTCAGTACTTC,CASGLPPPTGLAKNIQYF
NA,TRBV30,NA,TRBJ2-3,TGTGCCTGGAGTAAACAAGTGGGGAGCACAGATACGCAGTATTTT,CAWSKQVGSTDTQYF
NA,TRBV14,once,TRBJ2-4,TGTGCCAGCAGCCAAGAAGTTTTTGCCAACATTCAGTACTTC,CASSQEVFANIQYF
NA,TRBV29-1,NA,TRBJ1-5,TGCAGCGTTGGGGGGGGAAGCAATCAGCCCCAGCATTTT,CSVGGGSNQPQHF
TRBD2,TRBV29-1,NA,TRBJ2-7,TGCAGCGCGACCGGGACTAGCTTCCACGAGCAGTACTTC,CSATGTSFHEQYF
NA,TRBV6-5,few,TRBJ2-1,TGTGCCAGCAGTTACTTCGGGACTCCGCTCTACAATGAGCAGTTCTTC,CASSYFGTPLYNEQFF
TRBD2,TRBV9,NA,TRBJ2-1,TGTGCCAGCAGCACCCGACTAGCGGTCAATGAGCAGTTCTTC,CASSTRLAVNEQFF
NA,TRBV18,few,TRBJ2-7,TGTGCCAGCTCACCACAGGGTTCCTACGAGCAGTACTTC,CASSPQGSYEQYF
TRBD1,TRBV4-1,once,TRBJ1-5,TGCGCCAGCAGCCAAGACCCGACAGGGAGGCGTCTGCCCCAGCATTTT,CASSQDPTGRRLPQHF
NA,TRBV7-9,NA,TRBJ1-1,TGTGCCAGCAGCATTAACACTGAAGCTTTCTTT,CASSINTEAFF
NA,TRBV2,few,TRBJ1-5,TGTGCCAGCAGTGAAGTCAGCAATCAGCCCCAGCATTTT,CASSEVSNQPQHF
TRBD1,TRBV6-5,NA,TRBJ1-4,TGTGCCAGCAGCCCCGGGACAGGGGGAGAAAAACTGTTTTTT,CASSPGTGGEKLFF
TRBD2,TRBV27,NA,TRBJ2-5,TGTGCCAGCGGTAACCCCGGGACTAGCGCTAAGAAGACCCAGTACTTC,CASGNPGTSAKKTQYF
TRBD1,TRBV18,few,TRBJ2-1,TGTGCCAGCTCAGGGGACACAGGGGCCTACAATGAGCAGTTCTTC,CASSGDTGAYNEQFF
TRBD1,TRBV29-1,few,TRBJ2-7,TGCAGCGCTAGTCTACAGGGGGCCGGCGAGCAGTACTTC,CSASLQGAGEQYF
NA,TRBV7-6,NA,TRBJ1-2,TGTGCCAGCAGCTTAGGGACCCAGAGCTATGGCTACACCTTC,CASSLGTQSYGYTF
NA,TRBV7-9,NA,TRBJ1-2,TGTGCCAGCAGCCCAGACTTCGGGCAGGGTAATGGCTACACCTTC,CASSPDFGQGNGYTF
TRBD1,TRBV29-1,NA,TRBJ2-5,TGCAGCTACAGGGGATCGGAAGAGACCCAGTACTTC,CSYRGSEETQYF
NA,TRBV5-1,NA,TRBJ2-1,TGCGCCAGCAGCTTACAGCGAATTGAGCAGTTCTTC,CASSLQRIEQFF
NA,TRBV30,NA,TRBJ2-1,TGTGCCTGGAGTCCAGACTACAACTCCTACAATGAGCAGTTCTTC,CAWSPDYNSYNEQFF
TRBD1,TRBV5-1,once,TRBJ2-1,TGCGCCAGCCCCCCGGGACAGGTAGAGCCAGGAGGTCTAGATCCAGCCTTCCGGGCGAATGAGCAGTTCTTC,CASPPGQVEPGGLDPAFRANEQFF
TRBD1,TRBV30,NA,TRBJ1-2,TGTGCCTGGAGTCCTGGGACAGGGAATGGCTACACCTTC,CAWSPGTGNGYTF
TRBD2,TRBV2,NA,TRBJ2-7,TGTGCCAGCAGCGCCCTAGCGGGAGCCTCCTACGAGCAGTACTTC,CASSALAGASYEQYF
NA,TRBV20-1,few,TRBJ2-1,TGCAGTGCTAACCGGCGGGATGAGCAGTTCTTC,CSANRRDEQFF
NA,TRBV2,few,TRBJ1-5,TGTGCCAGCAGAGAACAGGGAATTCAGCCCCAGCATTTT,CASREQGIQPQHF
NA,TRBV7-2,NA,TRBJ2-1,TGTGCCAGCAGCCCGGACTACAATGAGCAGTTCTTC,CASSPDYNEQFF
NA,TRBV28,many,TRBJ2-3,TGTGCCAGCAGTTTACCCAGCGGCCTCACAGATACGCAGTATTTT,CASSLPSGLTDTQYF
NA,TRBV7-9,few,TRBJ2-2,TGTGCCAGCAGCTTAACTGGACTCACCGGGGAGCTGTTTTTT,CASSLTGLTGELFF
NA,TRBV27,few,TRBJ1-4,TGTGCCAGGACCGGGGTGGAGAAACTGTTTTTT,CARTGVEKLFF
NA,TRBV29-1,NA,TRBJ1-1,TGCAGCGTTGAATACCTAGACACTGAAGCTTTCTTT,CSVEYLDTEAFF
NA,TRBV19,few,TRBJ2-7,TGTGCCAGTAGTATAAACGGCAGGGGCGAGCAGTACTTC,CASSINGRGEQYF
TRBD1,TRBV11-2,NA,TRBJ2-5,TGTGCCAGCAGCATACGACAGGGGTGGGAGACCCAGTACTTC,CASSIRQGWETQYF
NA,TRBV6-1,NA,TRBJ2-5,TGTGCCAGCAGTGAAGCGCTTCATAGGACGGAGACCCAGTACTTC,CASSEALHRTETQYF
NA,TRBV10-3,few,TRBJ2-5,TGTGCCATCAGAGGGCCCCAAGAGACCCAGTACTTC,CAIRGPQETQYF
NA,TRBV15,few,TRBJ1-5,TGTGCCACCAGCAGAGAATTGGGCAGTGCCAAGTATCAGCCCCAGCATTTT,CATSRELGSAKYQPQHF
NA,TRBV29-1,NA,TRBJ1-1,TGCAGCGTTGTCAATAGGGGTCAGAACACTGAAGCTTTCTTT,CSVVNRGQNTEAFF
NA,TRBV5-1,NA,TRBJ2-1,TGCGCCAGCAGCTCCGCTTCAGGGTCCGGGTACAATGAGCAGTTCTTC,CASSSASGSGYNEQFF